This T cell receptor beta chain was sequenced for a study of OX40 agonist ivuxolimab in advanced cancers. Study-level information: Recorded diagnoses for dose-escalation patients were hepatocellular carcinoma, melanoma, renal cell or head and neck cancer. General study findings and limits: Relative to CD4+ cells, CD8+ T cells on average had more expanded clones.

This clone was seen only once. Its antigen is still unknown. The data were produced by immunoSEQ multiplex PCR, yet TCRdb's version contains in-frame clones alone and is incomplete. The table lists approximately 80,000 clones, about nine tenths of them singletons. The CDR3 length is 15 residues. Per germline, CDR1 LNHDA and CDR2 SQIVND (reference sequence). The trim removed 5 bases at V and 12 bases at J, leaving 8 bases unmatched. V and J are TRBV19 and TRBJ2-3; TRBD2 aligns across 16 bases. This sample comprised CD4+ or CD8+ T cells sorted from blood, obtained in a trial of the OX40 agonist ivuxolimab. The clonotype comes from an adult with an advanced solid tumor such as melanoma, head and neck, liver or kidney cancer. The DNA for the CDR3 is TGTGCCAGTAGTCCCGGGACTAGCGGGAGGGCCTCACAGTATTTT. This encodes CASSPGTSGRASQYF.